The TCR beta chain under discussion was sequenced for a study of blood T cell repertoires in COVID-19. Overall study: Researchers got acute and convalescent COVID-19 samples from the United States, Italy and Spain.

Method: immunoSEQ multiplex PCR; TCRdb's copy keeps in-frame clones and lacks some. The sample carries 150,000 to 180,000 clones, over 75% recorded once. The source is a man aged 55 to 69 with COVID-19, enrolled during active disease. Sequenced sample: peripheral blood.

CDR3: CAWSVFEAGRGVFGANVLTF. The DNA for the CDR3 is TGTGCCTGGAGTGTATTTGAGGCGGGCAGGGGAGTTTTTGGGGCCAACGTCCTGACTTTC. The V gene is TRBV30, the J gene TRBJ2-6; weak D call: TRBD1 (6 bases). The CDR3 loop spans 20 amino acids. Per germline, CDR1 GTSNPN and CDR2 SVGIG (reference sequence). V was shortened by 0 bases and J by 3 bases, with 24 bases between the two germline ends.